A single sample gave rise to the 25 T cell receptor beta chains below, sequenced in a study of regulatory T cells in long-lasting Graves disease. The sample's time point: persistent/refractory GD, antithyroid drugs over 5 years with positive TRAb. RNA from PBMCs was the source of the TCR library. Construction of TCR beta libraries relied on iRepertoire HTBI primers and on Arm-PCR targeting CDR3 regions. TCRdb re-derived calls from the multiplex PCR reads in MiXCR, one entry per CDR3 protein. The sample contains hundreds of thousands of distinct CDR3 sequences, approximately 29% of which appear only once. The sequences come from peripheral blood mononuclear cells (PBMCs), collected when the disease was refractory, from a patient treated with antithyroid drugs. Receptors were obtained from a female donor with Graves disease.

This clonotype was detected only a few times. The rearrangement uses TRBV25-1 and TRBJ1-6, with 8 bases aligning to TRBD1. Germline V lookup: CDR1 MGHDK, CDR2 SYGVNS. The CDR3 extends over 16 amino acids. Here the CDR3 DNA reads TGTGTCAAAGCTAGGGCCCCAGGGGGCAGGGGGTCACCCCTCCACTTT. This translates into CVKARAPGGRGSPLHF.

The CDR3 nucleotides are TGTGCCAGCAAAAAGACAGGTGGTAATCAGCCCCAGCATTTT. This translates into CASKKTGGNQPQHF. The chain has TRBV6-1 and TRBJ1-5; D is possibly TRBD1 (6 bases). V lost 7 bases to trimming and J lost 4 bases, with 14 bases between them. Germline loops: CDR1 MNHNS, CDR2 SASEGT. This CDR3 is 14 amino acids long.

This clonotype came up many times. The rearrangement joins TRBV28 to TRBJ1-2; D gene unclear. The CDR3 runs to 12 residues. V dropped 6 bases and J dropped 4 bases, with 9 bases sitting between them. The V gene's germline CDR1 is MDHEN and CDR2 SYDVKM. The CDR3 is CASSPKVYGYTF. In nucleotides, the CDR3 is TGTGCCAGCAGCCCAAAGGTCTATGGCTACACCTTC.

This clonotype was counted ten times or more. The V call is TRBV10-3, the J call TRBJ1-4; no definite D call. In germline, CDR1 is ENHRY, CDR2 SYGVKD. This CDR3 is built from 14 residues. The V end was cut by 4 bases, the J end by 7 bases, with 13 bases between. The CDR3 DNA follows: TGTGCCATCAGTGTCCTCAACGGGAGTGAAAAACTGTTTTTT. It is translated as CAISVLNGSEKLFF.

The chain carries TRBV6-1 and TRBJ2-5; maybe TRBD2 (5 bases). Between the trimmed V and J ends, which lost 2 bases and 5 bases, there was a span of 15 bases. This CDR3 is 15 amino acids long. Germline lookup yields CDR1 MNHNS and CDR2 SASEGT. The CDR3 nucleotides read TGTGCCAGCAGTGAAAGGGAGAACCGCGGGGAGACCCAGTACTTC. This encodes CASSERENRGETQYF.

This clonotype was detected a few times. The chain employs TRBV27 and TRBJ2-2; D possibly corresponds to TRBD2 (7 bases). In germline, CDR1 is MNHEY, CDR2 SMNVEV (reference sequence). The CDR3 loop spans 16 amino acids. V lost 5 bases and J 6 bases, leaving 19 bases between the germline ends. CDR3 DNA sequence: TGTGCCAGCAGTGGGGGGGAACAGGGTCCCGCCGGGGAGCTGTTTTTT. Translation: CASSGGEQGPAGELFF.

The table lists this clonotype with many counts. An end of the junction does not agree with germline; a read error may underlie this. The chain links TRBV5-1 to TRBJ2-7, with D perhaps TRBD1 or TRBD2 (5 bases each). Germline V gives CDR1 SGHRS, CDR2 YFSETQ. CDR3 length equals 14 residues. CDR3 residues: CASSLGSGGYEQYF. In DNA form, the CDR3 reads TGTGCCAGCAGCTTAGGTAGTGGGGGCTACGAGCAGTACTTC.

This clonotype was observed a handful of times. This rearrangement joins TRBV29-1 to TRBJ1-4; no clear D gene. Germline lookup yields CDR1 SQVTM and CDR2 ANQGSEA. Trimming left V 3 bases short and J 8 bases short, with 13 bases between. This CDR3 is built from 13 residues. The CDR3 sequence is CSVENGRDEKLFF. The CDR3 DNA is TGCAGCGTTGAGAATGGGAGAGACGAAAAACTGTTTTTT.

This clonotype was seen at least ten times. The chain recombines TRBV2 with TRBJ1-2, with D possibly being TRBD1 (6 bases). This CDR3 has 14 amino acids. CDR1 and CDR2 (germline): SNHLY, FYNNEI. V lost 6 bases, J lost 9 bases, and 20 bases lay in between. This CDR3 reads CASRGDRFGGRYTF. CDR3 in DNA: TGTGCCAGCAGGGGTGACAGGTTTGGCGGCCGCTACACCTTC.

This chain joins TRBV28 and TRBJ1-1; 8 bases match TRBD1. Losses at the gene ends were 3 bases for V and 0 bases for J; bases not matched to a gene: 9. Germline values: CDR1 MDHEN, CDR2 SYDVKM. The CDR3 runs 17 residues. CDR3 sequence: CASSLTGGQGLNTEAFF. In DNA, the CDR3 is TGTGCCAGCAGTTTGACCGGCGGACAGGGACTGAACACTGAAGCTTTCTTT. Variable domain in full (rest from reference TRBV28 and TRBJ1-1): DVKVTQSSRYLVKRTGEKVFLECVQDMDHENMFWYRQDPGLGLRLIYFSYDVKMKEKGDIPEGYSVSREKKERFSLILESASTNQTSMYLCASSLTGGQGLNTEAFFGQGTRLTVV.

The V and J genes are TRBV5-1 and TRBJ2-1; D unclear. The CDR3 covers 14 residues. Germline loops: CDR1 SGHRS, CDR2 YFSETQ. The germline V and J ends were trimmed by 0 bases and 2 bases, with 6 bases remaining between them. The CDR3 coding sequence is TGCGCCAGCAGCTTGGTAGCAACCTACAATGAGCAGTTCTTC. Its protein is CASSLVATYNEQFF. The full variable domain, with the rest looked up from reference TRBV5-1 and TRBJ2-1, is KAGVTQTPRYLIKTRGQQVTLSCSPISGHRSVSWYQQTPGQGLQFLFEYFSETQRNKGNFPGRFSGRQFSNSRSEMNVSTLELGDSALYLCASSLVATYNEQFFGPGTRLTVL.

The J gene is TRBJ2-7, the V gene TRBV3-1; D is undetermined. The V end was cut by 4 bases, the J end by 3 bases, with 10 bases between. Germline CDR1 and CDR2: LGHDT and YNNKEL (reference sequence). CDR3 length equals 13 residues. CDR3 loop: CASSRSGLYEQYF. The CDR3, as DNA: TGTGCCAGCAGCCGCTCCGGGCTCTACGAGCAGTACTTC.

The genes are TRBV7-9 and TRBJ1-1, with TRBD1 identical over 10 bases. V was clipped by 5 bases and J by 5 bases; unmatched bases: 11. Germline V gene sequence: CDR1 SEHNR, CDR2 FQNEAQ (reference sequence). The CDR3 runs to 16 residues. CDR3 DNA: TGTGCCAGCAGCGGGGGACAGGGGCCCCAGAGGACTGAAGCTTTCTTT. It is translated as CASSGGQGPQRTEAFF.

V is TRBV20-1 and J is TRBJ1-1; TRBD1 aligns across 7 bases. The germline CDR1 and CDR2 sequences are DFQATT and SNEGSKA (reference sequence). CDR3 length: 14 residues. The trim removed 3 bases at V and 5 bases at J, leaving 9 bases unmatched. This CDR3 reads CSASASGGLTEAFF. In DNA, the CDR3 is TGCAGTGCTAGTGCCTCAGGGGGACTGACTGAAGCTTTCTTT.

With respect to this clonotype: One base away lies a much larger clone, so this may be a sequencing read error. The CDR3: CASSLALAGGGTQYF. Here the CDR3 DNA reads TGTGCCAGCAGCTTAGCGCTAGCGGGAGGGGGGACCCAGTACTTC. The J gene is TRBJ2-5, the V gene TRBV7-2; 12 positions agree with TRBD2. J lost 7 bases, V lost 0 bases, and 3 bases had no gene match. The germline gives CDR1 SGHTA, CDR2 FQGNSA. This CDR3 is built from 15 residues.

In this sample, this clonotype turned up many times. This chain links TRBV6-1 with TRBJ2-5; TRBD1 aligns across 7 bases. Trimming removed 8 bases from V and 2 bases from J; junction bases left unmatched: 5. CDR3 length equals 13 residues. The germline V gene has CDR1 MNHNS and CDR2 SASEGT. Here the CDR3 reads CASRQTGQETQYF. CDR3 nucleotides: TGTGCCAGCCGCCAGACAGGGCAAGAGACCCAGTACTTC.

In DNA, the CDR3 is TGTGCCAGCAGTCGATGGACTAGCGGACCCTCCTACGAGCAGTACTTC. Its protein is CASSRWTSGPSYEQYF. The chain links TRBV28 to TRBJ2-7; 10 bases are shared with TRBD2. The V gene's germline CDR1 is MDHEN and CDR2 SYDVKM. This CDR3 is 16 amino acids long. Trimming cost V 5 bases and J 0 bases; bases outside gene matches: 7.

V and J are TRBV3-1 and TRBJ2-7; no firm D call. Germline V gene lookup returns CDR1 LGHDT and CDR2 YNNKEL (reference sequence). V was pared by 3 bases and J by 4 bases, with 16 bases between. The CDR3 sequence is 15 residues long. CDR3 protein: CASSHPRTGIYEQYF. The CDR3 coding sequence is TGTGCCAGCAGCCACCCCCGGACGGGTATTTACGAGCAGTACTTC.

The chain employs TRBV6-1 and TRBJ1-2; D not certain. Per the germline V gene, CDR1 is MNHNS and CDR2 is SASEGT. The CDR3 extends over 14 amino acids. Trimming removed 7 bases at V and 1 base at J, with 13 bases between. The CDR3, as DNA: TGTGCCAGCACCCCAATTACGAATAACTATGGCTACACCTTC. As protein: CASTPITNNYGYTF.

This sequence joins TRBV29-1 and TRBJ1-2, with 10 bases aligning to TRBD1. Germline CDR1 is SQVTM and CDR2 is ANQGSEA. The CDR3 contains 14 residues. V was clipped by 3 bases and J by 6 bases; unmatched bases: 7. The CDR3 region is CSVDGTGALNGYTF. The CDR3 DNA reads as TGCAGCGTTGACGGGACAGGGGCGCTTAATGGCTACACCTTC.

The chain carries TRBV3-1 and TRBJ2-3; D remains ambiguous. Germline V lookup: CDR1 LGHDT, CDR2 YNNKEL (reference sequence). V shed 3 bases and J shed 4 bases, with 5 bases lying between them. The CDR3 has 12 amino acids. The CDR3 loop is CASSQRADTQYF. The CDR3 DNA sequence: TGTGCCAGCAGCCAGCGCGCAGATACGCAGTATTTT.

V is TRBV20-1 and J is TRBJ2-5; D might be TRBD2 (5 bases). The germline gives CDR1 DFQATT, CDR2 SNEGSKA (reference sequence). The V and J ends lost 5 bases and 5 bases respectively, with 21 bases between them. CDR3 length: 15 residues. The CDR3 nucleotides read TGCAGTGCTCATGTTCTTGGGTACGGGAAGGAGACCCAGTACTTC. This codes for CSAHVLGYGKETQYF.

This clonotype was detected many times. CDR3 DNA sequence: TGTGCCATCAGTGAGACGAAGGACAGGGGGCGAGTCCACGAGCAGTACTTC. Its translation is CAISETKDRGRVHEQYF. The V gene is TRBV10-3, the J gene TRBJ2-7, with 11 bases that match TRBD1. In germline, CDR1 is ENHRY, CDR2 SYGVKD. The V segment lost 2 bases and the J segment 5 bases; nucleotides outside the gene matches: 11. CDR3 length: 17 amino acids.

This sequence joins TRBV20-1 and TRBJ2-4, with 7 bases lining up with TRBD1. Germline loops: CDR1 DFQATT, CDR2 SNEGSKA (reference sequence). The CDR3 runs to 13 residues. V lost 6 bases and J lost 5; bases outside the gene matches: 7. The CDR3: CSAARQGQNIQYF. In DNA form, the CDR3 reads TGCAGTGCCGCCCGACAGGGTCAAAACATTCAGTACTTC.

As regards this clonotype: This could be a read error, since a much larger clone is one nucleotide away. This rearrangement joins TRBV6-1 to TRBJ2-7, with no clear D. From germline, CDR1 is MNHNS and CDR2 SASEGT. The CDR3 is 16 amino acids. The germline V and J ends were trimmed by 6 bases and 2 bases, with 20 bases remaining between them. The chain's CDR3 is CASRLYRGGAPYEQYF. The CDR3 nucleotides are TGTGCCAGCAGACTATACCGAGGTGGTGCCCCCTACGAGCAGTACTTC.